This record looks at one T cell receptor (beta chain) sequence and its context. Its target is not known. The germline V gene has CDR1 SEHNR and CDR2 FQNEAQ (reference sequence). With 0 bases removed from V and 8 bases from J, the gap between germline ends came to 13 bases. The CDR3 consists of 14 residues. These data originate in a study of siplizumab effects on memory and regulatory T cells. The study, taken as a whole, reports: Siplizumab produced a significant drop in alloreactive sequences attributable to unstimulated CD4+ memory cells. Memory T cells appeared less diverse than naive cells, which seemed to contribute substantially to alloresponse. Among mappable alloreactive CD4+ clones, the Treg-derived fraction averaged approximately 69% with siplizumab versus 25% to 30% in controls.

The table came from immunoSEQ multiplex PCR; TCRdb's copy has only in-frame clones and leaves some out. Counted here are over 85,000 clones, roughly 96% occurring once; the ten biggest clones make up 0.03% to 0.035%. Input material: naive CD4+ T cells sorted from blood. The chain links TRBV7-9 to TRBJ1-2; a weak D match, TRBD1 (5 bases). The source is a human donor in good health. CDR3 amino acids: CASSLAITGDGYTF. CDR3 DNA sequence: TGTGCCAGCAGCTTAGCGATTACGGGGGACGGCTACACCTTC.